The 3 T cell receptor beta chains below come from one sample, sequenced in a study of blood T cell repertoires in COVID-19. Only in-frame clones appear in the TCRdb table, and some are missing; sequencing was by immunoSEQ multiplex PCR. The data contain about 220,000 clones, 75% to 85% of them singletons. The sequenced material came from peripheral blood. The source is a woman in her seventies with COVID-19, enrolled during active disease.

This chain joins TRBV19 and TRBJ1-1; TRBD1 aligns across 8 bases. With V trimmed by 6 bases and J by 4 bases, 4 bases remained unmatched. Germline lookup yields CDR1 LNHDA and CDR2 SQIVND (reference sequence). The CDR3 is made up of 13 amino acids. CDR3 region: CASRGQGTTEAFF. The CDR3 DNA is TGTGCCAGTAGAGGACAGGGCACCACTGAAGCTTTCTTT. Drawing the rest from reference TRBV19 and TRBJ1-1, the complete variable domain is DGGITQSPKYLFRKEGQNVTLSCEQNLNHDAMYWYRQDPGQGLRLIYYSQIVNDFQKGDIAEGYSVSREKKESFPLTVTSAQKNPTAFYLCASRGQGTTEAFFGQGTRLTVV.

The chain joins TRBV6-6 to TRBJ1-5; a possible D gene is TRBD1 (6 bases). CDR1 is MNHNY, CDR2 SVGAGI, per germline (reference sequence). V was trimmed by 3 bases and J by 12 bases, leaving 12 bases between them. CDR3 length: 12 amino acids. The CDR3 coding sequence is TGTGCCAGCAGTTATCCGGACAGAAACCAGCATTTT. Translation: CASSYPDRNQHF.

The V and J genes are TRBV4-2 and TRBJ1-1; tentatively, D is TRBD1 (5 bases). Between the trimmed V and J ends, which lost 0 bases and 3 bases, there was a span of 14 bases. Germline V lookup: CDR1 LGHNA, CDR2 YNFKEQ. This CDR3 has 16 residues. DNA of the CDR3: TGTGCCAGCAGCCAAGAGGTTAGAGGGGACTACACTGAAGCTTTCTTT. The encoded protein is CASSQEVRGDYTEAFF.